Many counts were recorded for the clone carrying this T cell receptor (beta chain). Its matching antigen is unknown. The data belong to a study of T-cell reconstitution after alpha-beta-depleted transplantation in children. V was trimmed by 2 bases and J by 7 bases, leaving 8 bases between them. Germline lookup yields CDR1 SEHNR and CDR2 FQNEAQ (reference sequence). The CDR3 sequence is 12 residues long. Unique molecular identifiers were incorporated when the TCRbeta library was constructed. TCRdb reprocessed the PCR reads with MiXCR, giving one entry per CDR3 protein. The sample contains under 850,000 distinct CDR3 sequences, over 10% of which appear only once. General study points: Counts and diversity of T cells one year after transplant came mostly from newly produced T cells.

The origin of this receptor is a girl aged 2 to 9 with congenital amegakaryocytic thrombocytopenia, due to receive a stem cell transplant. The sequencing here drew on PBMCs, taken before TCRalphabeta/CD19-depleted stem cell transplant. The chain carries TRBV7-9 and TRBJ1-1; D uncertain. CDR3 protein: CASSLRADEAFF. The DNA of the CDR3 is TGTGCCAGCAGCTTAAGGGCTGATGAAGCTTTCTTT.